This TCR beta chain was found in a study of T-cell reconstitution after alpha-beta-depleted transplantation in children. Preparation of the TCRbeta library involved a method that used unique molecular identifiers. In TCRdb, the PCR reads were re-called with MiXCR into one record per CDR3 protein. The table shows 200,000 to 300,000 distinct CDR3 sequences, with about 12% occurring only once. This CDR3 is 17 amino acids long. Per the germline V gene, CDR1 is SGHTA and CDR2 is FQGTGA. The J segment lost 8 bases and the V segment lost 4 bases, leaving 8 bases of the junction unmatched. Only a few counts were recorded for this clonotype.

Sequenced here: PBMCs from the stem cell graft donor, sampled from the stem cell graft. The TCR sequence derives from a human donor who donated a stem cell graft to a child with acute lymphoblastic leukemia. This chain links TRBV7-3 with TRBJ2-2, with 15 positions matching TRBD2. CDR3 loop: CASSSRTSGRAAGELFF. CDR3 bases: TGTGCCAGCAGCTCACGGACTAGCGGGAGGGCAGCAGGGGAGCTGTTTTTT. Looking up the rest from reference TRBV7-3 and TRBJ2-2 gives the full variable domain: GAGVSQTPSNKVTEKGKYVELRCDPISGHTALYWYRQSLGQGPEFLIYFQGTGAADDSGLPNDRFFAVRPEGSVSTLKIQRTERGDSAVYLCASSSRTSGRAAGELFFGEGSRLTVL.